The rows below give T cell receptor beta chains drawn from one sample of a study of T cells in Graves' hyperthyroidism and ophthalmopathy. TCRdb reprocessed the multiplex PCR reads via MiXCR and lists one record per CDR3 protein. The table lists around 540,000 distinct CDR3 sequences, under 60% of them singletons. Sequencing was carried out using peripheral blood or thyroid tissue (not recorded which). Receptor source: a woman aged 18 to 35 with Graves' hyperthyroidism. The CDR3 runs from the conserved cysteine through the conserved F or W. The order of the fields is J gene, D gene, clone size, V gene, CDR3 length, CDR3 DNA, CDR3 protein. D genes are given only for firm matches. Only some rows state a clone size, as once, few, many or a class for expanded clones.

J gene: TRBJ2-6; D gene: -; clone size: few; V gene: TRBV7-2; CDR3 length: 15; CDR3 DNA: TGTGCCAGCAGCCCCTCTCCGGCTGGGGCCAACGTCCTGACTTTC; CDR3 protein: CASSPSPAGANVLTF
J gene: TRBJ2-7; D gene: TRBD2; clone size: -; V gene: TRBV5-1; CDR3 length: 16; CDR3 DNA: TGCGCCAGCAGCTCTGCGACTAGCGGGACGTACTACGAGCAGTACTTC; CDR3 protein: CASSSATSGTYYEQYF
J gene: TRBJ2-2; D gene: -; clone size: many; V gene: TRBV29-1; CDR3 length: 14; CDR3 DNA: TGCAGCGTTGGCTCGGAGGCCCTCACGCCGGAGCTGTTTTTT; CDR3 protein: CSVGSEALTPELFF
J gene: TRBJ2-5; D gene: -; clone size: -; V gene: TRBV9; CDR3 length: 14; CDR3 DNA: TGTGCCAGCAGCCAAGTAGCGTCACAAGAGACCCAGTACTTC; CDR3 protein: CASSQVASQETQYF
J gene: TRBJ2-7; D gene: -; clone size: few; V gene: TRBV7-2; CDR3 length: 14; CDR3 DNA: TGTGCCAGCAGCTTAGTACAGGGTTCCAGCGAGCAGTACTTC; CDR3 protein: CASSLVQGSSEQYF
J gene: TRBJ1-2; D gene: TRBD1; clone size: -; V gene: TRBV9; CDR3 length: 12; CDR3 DNA: TGTGCCAGCGGCTTTACGACAGGGGGCTACACCTTC; CDR3 protein: CASGFTTGGYTF
J gene: TRBJ1-2; D gene: TRBD1; clone size: few; V gene: TRBV11-2; CDR3 length: 13; CDR3 DNA: TGTGCCAGCAGCCCCAGGGGGCACAGTGGCTACACCTTC; CDR3 protein: CASSPRGHSGYTF
J gene: TRBJ1-4; D gene: TRBD1; clone size: few; V gene: TRBV11-2; CDR3 length: 13; CDR3 DNA: TGTGCCAGCAGGAGGACAGGAGAGGAAAAACTGTTTTTT; CDR3 protein: CASRRTGEEKLFF
J gene: TRBJ1-2; D gene: -; clone size: -; V gene: TRBV20-1; CDR3 length: 12; CDR3 DNA: TGCAGTGCTAGTCTGGGTTTTAATGGCTACACCTTC; CDR3 protein: CSASLGFNGYTF
J gene: TRBJ1-1; D gene: -; clone size: many; V gene: TRBV7-9; CDR3 length: 13; CDR3 DNA: TGTGCCAGCAGCCCTTTAACAGGGATTGAAGCTTTCTTT; CDR3 protein: CASSPLTGIEAFF
J gene: TRBJ2-2; D gene: -; clone size: -; V gene: TRBV14; CDR3 length: 14; CDR3 DNA: TGTGCCAGCAGCCAAGGCAGGGGTGCCGGGGAGCTGTTTTTT; CDR3 protein: CASSQGRGAGELFF
J gene: TRBJ2-2; D gene: TRBD2; clone size: once; V gene: TRBV7-2; CDR3 length: 17; CDR3 DNA: TGTGCCAGCAGCCCCGGTGGCCTAGCGGGAGTGGGCGGGGAGCTGTTTTTT; CDR3 protein: CASSPGGLAGVGGELFF
J gene: TRBJ2-7; D gene: -; clone size: -; V gene: TRBV20-1; CDR3 length: 15; CDR3 DNA: TGCAGTGCTAGCGCGCGGGACAGACTATCCTACGAGCAGTACTTC; CDR3 protein: CSASARDRLSYEQYF
J gene: TRBJ2-5; D gene: -; clone size: few; V gene: TRBV20-1; CDR3 length: 15; CDR3 DNA: TGCAGTGCTAGTACGCGGTTCGAGGGCCAAGAGACCCAGTACTTC; CDR3 protein: CSASTRFEGQETQYF
J gene: TRBJ2-7; D gene: TRBD2; clone size: -; V gene: TRBV5-1; CDR3 length: 17; CDR3 DNA: TGCGCCAGCAGCCACCCGGGACTAGCGGGGAATTCCTACGAGCAGTACTTC; CDR3 protein: CASSHPGLAGNSYEQYF
J gene: TRBJ1-5; D gene: -; clone size: -; V gene: TRBV19; CDR3 length: 16; CDR3 DNA: TGTGCCAGTAGTATCGTGTCACAGTATAGCAATCAGCCCCAGCATTTT; CDR3 protein: CASSIVSQYSNQPQHF
J gene: TRBJ2-7; D gene: -; clone size: many; V gene: TRBV19; CDR3 length: 12; CDR3 DNA: TGTGCCAGTAGGGGGGACCAGGGAGAGCAGTACTTC; CDR3 protein: CASRGDQGEQYF
J gene: TRBJ2-2; D gene: TRBD2; clone size: many; V gene: TRBV24-1; CDR3 length: 16; CDR3 DNA: TGTGCCACCAGTGATCCCGCGGGGGTTGTCACCGGGGAGCTGTTTTTT; CDR3 protein: CATSDPAGVVTGELFF
J gene: TRBJ2-7; D gene: -; clone size: few; V gene: TRBV20-1; CDR3 length: 13; CDR3 DNA: TGCAGTGCTCCAGGGCGGTTCGGCTACGAGCAGTACTTC; CDR3 protein: CSAPGRFGYEQYF
J gene: TRBJ2-6; D gene: -; clone size: few; V gene: TRBV5-1; CDR3 length: 15; CDR3 DNA: TGCGCCAGCAGCTTGGTGGGGATAGGGGCCAACGTCCTGACTTTC; CDR3 protein: CASSLVGIGANVLTF
J gene: TRBJ1-1; D gene: TRBD1; clone size: many; V gene: TRBV10-3; CDR3 length: 15; CDR3 DNA: TGTGCCATCAGTGACATGGGACAGGGTCGAACTGAAGCTTTCTTT; CDR3 protein: CAISDMGQGRTEAFF
J gene: TRBJ1-3; D gene: -; clone size: -; V gene: TRBV20-1; CDR3 length: 16; CDR3 DNA: TGCAGTGCGCACTGGCCAGTGCCGAGCTCTGGAAACACCATATATTTT; CDR3 protein: CSAHWPVPSSGNTIYF
J gene: TRBJ1-4; D gene: TRBD1; clone size: -; V gene: TRBV10-1; CDR3 length: 17; CDR3 DNA: TGCGCCAGCAGTGAGTCCCCCCCGACAGGGCTGAACGAAAAACTGTTTTTT; CDR3 protein: CASSESPPTGLNEKLFF
J gene: TRBJ1-1; D gene: -; clone size: few; V gene: TRBV2; CDR3 length: 16; CDR3 DNA: TGTGCCAGCTCACCAGGCCAGGGCTACATGAACACTGAAGCTTTCTTT; CDR3 protein: CASSPGQGYMNTEAFF
J gene: TRBJ1-1; D gene: -; clone size: few; V gene: TRBV7-8; CDR3 length: 15; CDR3 DNA: TGTGCCAGCAGCCCTTGGCGGGGTGAGGACACTGAAGCTTTCTTT; CDR3 protein: CASSPWRGEDTEAFF
J gene: TRBJ1-4; D gene: -; clone size: -; V gene: TRBV9; CDR3 length: 17; CDR3 DNA: TGCGCTAGCAGCCAAGAGTGGGGGTTGGCGGGTAATGAAAAACTGTTTTTT; CDR3 protein: CASSQEWGLAGNEKLFF
J gene: TRBJ2-7; D gene: TRBD2; clone size: -; V gene: TRBV7-9; CDR3 length: 15; CDR3 DNA: TGTGCCAGCAGCGGCTCGGGGGGGGTGGACTACGAGCAGTACTTC; CDR3 protein: CASSGSGGVDYEQYF
J gene: TRBJ2-7; D gene: -; clone size: -; V gene: TRBV24-1; CDR3 length: 14; CDR3 DNA: TGTGCCATCAGTTCGCCGGCCTTAGGCTACGAGCAGTACTTC; CDR3 protein: CAISSPALGYEQYF
J gene: TRBJ2-6; D gene: TRBD1; clone size: -; V gene: TRBV24-1; CDR3 length: 17; CDR3 DNA: TGTGCCACCAGTAATTTAGGGACAGGGGTCGGGGCCAACGTCCTGACTTTC; CDR3 protein: CATSNLGTGVGANVLTF